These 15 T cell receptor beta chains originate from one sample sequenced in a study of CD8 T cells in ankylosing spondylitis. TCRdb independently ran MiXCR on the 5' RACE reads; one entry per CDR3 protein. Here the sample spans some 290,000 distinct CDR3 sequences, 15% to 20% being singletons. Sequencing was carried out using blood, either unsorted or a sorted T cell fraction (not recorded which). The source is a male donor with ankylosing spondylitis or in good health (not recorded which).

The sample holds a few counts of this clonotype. The CDR3 coding sequence is TGCGCCAGCAGCTTGGGCGTGGCGTGGGAGACCCAGTACTTC. Residues: CASSLGVAWETQYF. The chain uses TRBV5-1 and TRBJ2-5; D is unresolved. Germline V CDR1 and CDR2: SGHRS, YFSETQ. Trimming took 0 bases from V and 5 from J, leaving 11 bases between them. CDR3 length: 14 residues.

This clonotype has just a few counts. CDR3 sequence: CASSVRNYGYTF. CDR3 DNA sequence: TGTGCCAGCAGCGTCCGTAACTATGGCTACACCTTC. The chain links TRBV5-6 to TRBJ1-2; no clear D. The CDR3 length is 12 residues. CDR1 is SGHDT and CDR2 is YYEEEE in the germline V gene. Trimming took 4 bases from V and 1 from J, leaving 5 bases between them.

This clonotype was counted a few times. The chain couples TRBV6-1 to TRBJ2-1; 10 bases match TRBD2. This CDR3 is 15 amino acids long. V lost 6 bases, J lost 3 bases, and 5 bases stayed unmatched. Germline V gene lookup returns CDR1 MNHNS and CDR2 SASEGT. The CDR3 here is CASRFSGRIYNEQFF. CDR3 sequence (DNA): TGTGCCAGCAGGTTTAGCGGGAGGATCTACAATGAGCAGTTCTTC.

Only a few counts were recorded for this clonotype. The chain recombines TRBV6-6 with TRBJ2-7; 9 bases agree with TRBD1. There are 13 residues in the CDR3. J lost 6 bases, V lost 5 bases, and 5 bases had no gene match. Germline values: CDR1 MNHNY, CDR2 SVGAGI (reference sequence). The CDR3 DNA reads TGTGCCAGCAGTGCCCTACAGGGGGCCGAGCAGTACGTC. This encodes CASSALQGAEQYV.

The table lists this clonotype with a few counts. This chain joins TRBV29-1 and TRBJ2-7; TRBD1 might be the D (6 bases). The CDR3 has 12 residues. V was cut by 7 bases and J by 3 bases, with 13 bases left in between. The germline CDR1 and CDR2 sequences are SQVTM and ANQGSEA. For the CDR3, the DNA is TGCAGCGGATACAGGGAATACTACGAGCAGTACGTC. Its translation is CSGYREYYEQYV.

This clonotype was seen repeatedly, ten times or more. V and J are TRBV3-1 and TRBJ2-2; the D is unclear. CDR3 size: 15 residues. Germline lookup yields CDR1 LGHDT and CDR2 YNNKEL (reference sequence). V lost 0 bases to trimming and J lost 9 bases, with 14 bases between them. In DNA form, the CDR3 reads TGTGCCAGCAGCCAAGATGTGTTAGGAACTAGGGAGCTGTTTTTT. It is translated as CASSQDVLGTRELFF.

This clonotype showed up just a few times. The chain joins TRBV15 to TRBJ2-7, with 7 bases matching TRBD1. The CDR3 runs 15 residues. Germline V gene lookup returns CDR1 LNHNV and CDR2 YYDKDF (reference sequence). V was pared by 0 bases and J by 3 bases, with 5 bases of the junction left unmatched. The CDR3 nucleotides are TGTGCCACCAGCAGAGATTTAGGGGGCCACTACGAGCAGTACGTC. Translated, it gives CATSRDLGGHYEQYV.

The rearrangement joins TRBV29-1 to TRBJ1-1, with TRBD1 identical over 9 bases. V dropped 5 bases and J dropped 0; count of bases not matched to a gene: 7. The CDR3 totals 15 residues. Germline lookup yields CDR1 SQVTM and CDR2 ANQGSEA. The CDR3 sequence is CSVRKGTGMNTEAFF. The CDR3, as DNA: TGCAGCGTTCGAAAAGGGACAGGGATGAACACTGAAGCTTTCTTT.

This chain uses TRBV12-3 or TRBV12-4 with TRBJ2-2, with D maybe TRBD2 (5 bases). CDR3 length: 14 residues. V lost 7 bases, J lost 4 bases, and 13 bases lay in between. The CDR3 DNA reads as TGTGCCAGCACCGCCGGGGTCCCCACCGGGGAGCTGTTTTTT. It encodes CASTAGVPTGELFF.

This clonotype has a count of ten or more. CDR3 sequence reads: CSARRDTPDEQYV. CDR3 nucleotide sequence: TGCAGTGCGAGGCGGGACACTCCGGACGAGCAGTACGTC. The chain couples TRBV20-1 to TRBJ2-7; perhaps D is TRBD1 or TRBD2 (6 bases each). Trimming left V 6 bases short and J 5 bases short, with 17 bases between. Germline assignment: CDR1 DFQATT and CDR2 SNEGSKA (reference sequence). The CDR3 covers 13 residues.

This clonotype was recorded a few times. The DNA of the CDR3 is TGCGCCAGCAGGGAGCGGTCAAGCACAGATACGCAGTATTTT. Translating it yields CASRERSSTDTQYF. The rearrangement links TRBV5-1 to TRBJ2-3, with a possible D match to TRBD2 (5 bases). The germline V and J ends were trimmed by 5 bases and 0 bases, with 10 bases remaining between them. Germline lookup yields CDR1 SGHRS and CDR2 YFSETQ. The CDR3 sequence is 14 residues long.

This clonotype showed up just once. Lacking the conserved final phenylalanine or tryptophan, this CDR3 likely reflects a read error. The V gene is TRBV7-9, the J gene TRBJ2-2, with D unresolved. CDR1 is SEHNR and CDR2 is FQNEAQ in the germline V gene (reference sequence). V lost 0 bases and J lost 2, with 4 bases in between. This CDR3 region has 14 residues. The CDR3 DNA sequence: TGTGCCAGCAGCTTAGCGGCTAACACCGGGGAGCTGTTTTAT. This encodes CASSLAANTGELFY.

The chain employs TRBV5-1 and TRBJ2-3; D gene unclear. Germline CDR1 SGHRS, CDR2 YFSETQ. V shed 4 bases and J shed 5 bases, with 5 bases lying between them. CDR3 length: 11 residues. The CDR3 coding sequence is TGCGCCAGCAGCCAGGAAGATACGCAGTATTTT. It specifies CASSQEDTQYF.

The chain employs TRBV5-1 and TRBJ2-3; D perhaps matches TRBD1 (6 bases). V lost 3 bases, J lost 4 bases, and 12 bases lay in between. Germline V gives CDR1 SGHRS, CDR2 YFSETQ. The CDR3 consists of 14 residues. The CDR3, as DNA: TGCGCCAGCAGCTCGGGACATTTAGCAGATACGCAGTATTTT. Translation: CASSSGHLADTQYF. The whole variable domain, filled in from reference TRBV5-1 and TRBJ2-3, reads KAGVTQTPRYLIKTRGQQVTLSCSPISGHRSVSWYQQTPGQGLQFLFEYFSETQRNKGNFPGRFSGRQFSNSRSEMNVSTLELGDSALYLCASSSGHLADTQYFGPGTRLTVL.

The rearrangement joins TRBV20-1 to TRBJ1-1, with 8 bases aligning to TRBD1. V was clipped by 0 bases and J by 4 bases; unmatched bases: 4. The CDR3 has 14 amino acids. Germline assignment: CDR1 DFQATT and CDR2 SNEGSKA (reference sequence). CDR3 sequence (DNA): TGCAGTGCTAGAGATTCACAGGGGGGCACTGAAGCTTTCTTT. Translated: CSARDSQGGTEAFF.